The entry below gives a single TCR beta chain sequence along with its context. Its specificity is not known. None of the included patients had other autoimmune diseases, uncontrolled infections, pregnancy or lactation, as these led to exclusion. The data are from a study of Graves' ophthalmopathy and Graves' hyperthyroidism. Notes on the study in general: Separation of ophthalmopathy from stable hyperthyroidism was achieved by a 13-signature model, at about 91% sensitivity and about 81% specificity. Most expanded clonotypes in thyroid above 0.001 frequency also showed up in blood. Ophthalmopathy progression cases were predicted by the model with approximately 71% sensitivity and 72% to 80% specificity.

V gave up 4 bases and J gave up 6 bases; unmatched junction bases: 10. Germline V CDR1 and CDR2: SGHRS, YFSETQ. The CDR3 extends over 14 amino acids. TCR beta CDR3 amplification used RNA transcripts. HTBI-primed RT-PCR formed the first round, and a multiplex PCR formed the second. TCRdb recomputed calls from the multiplex PCR reads with MiXCR, one row per CDR3 protein. The profile shows 350,000 to 450,000 distinct CDR3 sequences, 20% to 25% of them singletons. This TCR was recovered from a young woman with stable Graves' hyperthyroidism. Sequenced sample: peripheral blood. The chain has TRBV5-1 and TRBJ2-7; TRBD1 matches 7 bases. The CDR3, as DNA: TGCGCCAGCAGCCTAATAGCAGGGGGTAGCGAGCAGTACTTC. Translation: CASSLIAGGSEQYF.